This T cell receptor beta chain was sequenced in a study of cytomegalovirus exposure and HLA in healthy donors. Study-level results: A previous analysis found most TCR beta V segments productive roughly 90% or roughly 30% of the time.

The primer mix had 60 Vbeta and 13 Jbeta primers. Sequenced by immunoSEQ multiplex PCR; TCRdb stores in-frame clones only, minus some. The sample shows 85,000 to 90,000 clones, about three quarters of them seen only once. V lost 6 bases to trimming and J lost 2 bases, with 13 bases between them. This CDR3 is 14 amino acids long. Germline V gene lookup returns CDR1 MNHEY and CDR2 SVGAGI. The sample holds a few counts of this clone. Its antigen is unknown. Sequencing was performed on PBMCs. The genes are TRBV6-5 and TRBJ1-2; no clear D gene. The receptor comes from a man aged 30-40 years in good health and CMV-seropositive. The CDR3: CASSETYSNYGYTF. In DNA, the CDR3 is TGTGCCAGCAGCGAGACTTATTCCAACTATGGCTACACCTTC.